The next 28 T cell receptor beta chains were all read from a single sample in a study of graft-versus-host responses after intestinal transplantation. Sequencing used immunoSEQ multiplex PCR; TCRdb keeps in-frame clones, though not all of them. The table shows about 85,000 clones, with 80% to 95% occurring only once. Antigens for these TCRs are unknown. This material consisted of unstimulated CD8+ T cells sorted from spleen or lymph node cells, taken before transplant. All receptors derive from a human donor who was the organ donor for an intestinal transplant.

The sample holds one count of this clone. The chain carries TRBV4-1 and TRBJ2-1; D is possibly TRBD1 (5 bases). Germline CDR1 reads MGHRA; CDR2 reads YSYEKL. The germline V and J ends were trimmed by 3 bases and 4 bases, with 13 bases remaining between them. The CDR3 has 15 amino acids. CDR3 residues: CASSHRQSVYNEQFF. CDR3 DNA: TGCGCCAGCAGCCACCGACAGAGCGTTTACAATGAGCAGTTCTTC.

The chain links TRBV4-2 to TRBJ1-5; 10 bases align to TRBD1. Germline assignment: CDR1 LGHNA and CDR2 YNFKEQ. J gave up 7 bases and V 1 base, and 7 bases lay outside the gene matches. The CDR3 contains 16 residues. CDR3 in amino acids: CASSQGTGGIEQPQHF. The DNA of the CDR3 is TGTGCCAGCAGCCAAGGGACAGGGGGTATAGAACAGCCCCAGCATTTT.

The genes are TRBV6-5 and TRBJ1-2; perhaps TRBD1 as D (6 bases). V was pared by 6 bases and J by 7 bases, with 21 bases between. The CDR3 has 15 amino acids. Germline V CDR1 and CDR2: MNHEY, SVGAGI. CDR3: CASSPGQSALGGYTF. In nucleotides, the CDR3 is TGTGCCAGCAGCCCAGGACAGTCTGCTTTGGGTGGCTACACCTTC.

This clone was seen only a few times. The chain has TRBV4-1 and TRBJ1-1, with unresolved D. This CDR3 spans 12 amino acids. V was clipped by 5 bases and J by 5 bases, with 9 bases between them. From germline, CDR1 is MGHRA and CDR2 YSYEKL. CDR3 loop: CASSLGRTEAFF. For the CDR3, the DNA is TGCGCCAGCAGCTTAGGGCGGACTGAAGCTTTCTTT.

V gene TRBV27 combines with J gene TRBJ1-5; the D gene is possibly TRBD1 (5 bases). Germline V lookup: CDR1 MNHEY, CDR2 SMNVEV (reference sequence). This CDR3 comprises 14 residues. Trimming cost V 5 bases and J 6 bases, with 14 bases left between them. The chain's CDR3 is CASSHRGMSQPQHF. In DNA form, the CDR3 reads TGTGCCAGCAGTCATAGGGGTATGAGTCAGCCCCAGCATTTT.

This sequence joins TRBV15 and TRBJ1-2; a possible D gene is TRBD1 (6 bases). The CDR3 consists of 18 residues. Trimming shortened V by 3 bases and J by 4 bases, and 24 bases separated the two germline ends. CDR1 LNHNV and CDR2 YYDKDF come from the germline V gene (reference sequence). Here the CDR3 reads CATSRTRTAISRVYGYTF. CDR3 DNA: TGTGCCACCAGCAGGACGAGGACAGCCATCTCAAGAGTCTATGGCTACACCTTC.

The V and J genes are TRBV6-1 and TRBJ1-1; D is unclear. The CDR3 totals 13 residues. CDR1 and CDR2 from the germline V gene are MNHNS and SASEGT. The germline V and J ends were trimmed by 7 bases and 9 bases, with 18 bases remaining between them. The CDR3 nucleotides read TGTGCCAGCAATAGGCTGGGATCGCAGCAAGCTTTCTTT. Encoded protein: CASNRLGSQQAFF.

The chain joins TRBV5-1 to TRBJ1-1; D remains ambiguous. Germline V gives CDR1 SGHRS, CDR2 YFSETQ. Trimming took 1 base from V and 5 from J, leaving 6 bases between them. The CDR3 is made up of 12 amino acids. Here the CDR3 DNA reads TGCGCCAGCAGCTTGAGCGGGACTGAAGCTTTCTTT. This sequence encodes CASSLSGTEAFF.

This chain uses TRBV7-3 with TRBJ2-2; 9 bases fit TRBD1. Germline V gene lookup returns CDR1 SGHTA and CDR2 FQGTGA. The CDR3 spans 17 residues. J lost 7 bases, V lost 5 bases, and 14 bases had no gene match. DNA for the CDR3: TGTGCCAGCAGCCCCCGGGGACAGGGTATAGGGGACGGGGAGCTGTTTTTT. Encoded protein: CASSPRGQGIGDGELFF.

This chain joins TRBV19 and TRBJ2-4; possible D gene TRBD2, 5 bases. The CDR3 extends over 13 amino acids. Between the trimmed V and J ends, which lost 3 bases and 6 bases, there was a span of 9 bases. CDR1 is LNHDA, CDR2 SQIVND, per germline (reference sequence). The DNA for the CDR3 is TGTGCCAGTAGTATGGGAGACACAAACATTCAGTACTTC. It yields the protein CASSMGDTNIQYF.

The chain joins TRBV4-1 to TRBJ2-1; 9 bases align to TRBD2. The CDR3 has 15 amino acids. V lost 4 bases to trimming and J lost 6 bases; unmatched junction nucleotides: 7. Per germline, CDR1 MGHRA and CDR2 YSYEKL. The CDR3 sequence: CASSRSGGPGNEQFF. The CDR3 coding sequence is TGCGCCAGCAGCCGAAGCGGGGGGCCTGGCAATGAGCAGTTCTTC.

The chain combines TRBV2 with TRBJ1-2; perhaps TRBD1 as D (5 bases). Trimming shortened V by 8 bases and J by 0 bases, and 16 bases separated the two germline ends. The V gene's germline CDR1 is SNHLY and CDR2 FYNNEI. The CDR3 runs to 15 residues. CDR3 protein: CASWTGTATNYGYTF. The CDR3 nucleotides read TGTGCCAGCTGGACCGGGACCGCGACTAACTATGGCTACACCTTC. The full variable domain, with the rest looked up from reference TRBV2 and TRBJ1-2, is EPEVTQTPSHQVTQMGQEVILRCVPISNHLYFYWYRQILGQKVEFLVSFYNNEISEKSEIFDDQFSVERPDGSNFTLKIRSTKLEDSAMYFCASWTGTATNYGYTFGSGTRLTVV.

This clone turned up a few times. V usage is TRBV2 and J usage is TRBJ1-1, with D hard to call. The V gene lost 7 bases and the J gene lost 1 base, with 4 bases spanning the gap. This CDR3 has 11 residues. Germline lookup yields CDR1 SNHLY and CDR2 FYNNEI. CDR3: CASMRNTEAFF. Here the CDR3 DNA reads TGTGCCAGCATGCGGAACACTGAAGCTTTCTTT.

The chain couples TRBV13 to TRBJ2-5, with D hard to call. This CDR3 region has 14 residues. V lost 5 bases and J 3 bases, leaving 13 bases between the germline ends. Germline loops: CDR1 PRHDT, CDR2 FYEKMQ (reference sequence). The CDR3 reads CASSPHGLEETQYF. The CDR3 nucleotides read TGTGCCAGCAGCCCCCATGGTCTAGAAGAGACCCAGTACTTC.

The chain is built from TRBV12-5 and TRBJ1-2; unclear D gene. Germline-derived CDR1 and CDR2 are LGHNT and FRNRAP. V was pared by 5 bases and J by 9 bases, with 19 bases between. CDR3 size: 14 residues. The CDR3 DNA sequence: TGTGCTAGTGGTAAACGACGACCGCCGAAGCGCTACACCTTC. Protein product: CASGKRRPPKRYTF.

This rearrangement joins TRBV19 to TRBJ2-1, with 9 bases matching TRBD2. CDR3 length: 15 amino acids. Germline V gene lookup returns CDR1 LNHDA and CDR2 SQIVND (reference sequence). The V segment lost 7 bases and the J segment 0 bases; nucleotides outside the gene matches: 4. The CDR3 here is CASTISGSSYNEQFF. As DNA, the CDR3 is TGTGCCAGTACCATTAGCGGGAGCTCCTACAATGAGCAGTTCTTC.

The chain uses TRBV27 and TRBJ2-7, with a possible D match to TRBD1 (5 bases). The CDR3 runs 14 residues. Trimming took off 5 bases at V and 3 bases at J, with 14 bases between the two ends. The germline V gene has CDR1 MNHEY and CDR2 SMNVEV (reference sequence). CDR3 nucleotide sequence: TGTGCCAGCAGTCCCCCAGGGTTACTCTACGAGCAGTACTTC. Its translation is CASSPPGLLYEQYF.

CDR3 amino acids: CASSFQDRQETQYF. CDR3 bases: TGTGCCAGCAGTTTTCAAGACAGGCAAGAGACCCAGTACTTC. This chain links TRBV6-6 with TRBJ2-5; D might be TRBD1 (6 bases). CDR1 is MNHNY, CDR2 SVGAGI, per germline (reference sequence). Trimming left V 4 bases short and J 2 bases short, with 11 bases between. The CDR3 has 14 residues.

The V and J genes are TRBV11-2 and TRBJ1-1; TRBD1 aligns across 12 bases. Germline lookup yields CDR1 SGHAT and CDR2 FQNNGV. The CDR3 is 17 amino acids. Trimming took 5 bases from V and 1 from J; bases not matched to a gene: 8. The CDR3 here is CASSQAGTGGRNTEAFF. CDR3 bases: TGTGCCAGCAGCCAAGCCGGGACAGGGGGCAGGAACACTGAAGCTTTCTTT.

The gene calls are TRBV7-2 and TRBJ1-3, with D tentatively TRBD1 (5 bases). Trimming pared 1 base from V and 7 bases from J, leaving 17 bases between. Germline loops: CDR1 SGHTA, CDR2 FQGNSA. CDR3 size: 16 residues. CDR3 in amino acids: CASSLGDWVVSNTIYF. CDR3 nucleotide sequence: TGTGCCAGCAGCTTAGGGGACTGGGTAGTCTCCAACACCATATATTTT. The full variable domain, rest sourced from reference TRBV7-2 and TRBJ1-3, is GAGVSQSPSNKVTEKGKDVELRCDPISGHTALYWYRQSLGQGLEFLIYFQGNSAPDKSGLPSDRFSAERTGGSVSTLTIQRTQQEDSAVYLCASSLGDWVVSNTIYFGEGSWLTVV.

The rearrangement uses TRBV30 and TRBJ1-5; D is possibly TRBD1 (6 bases). CDR3 length: 14 residues. Germline V gives CDR1 GTSNPN, CDR2 SVGIG (reference sequence). V was clipped by 2 bases and J by 0 bases, with 8 bases between them. CDR3 sequence reads: CAWSSGDSNQPQHF. In DNA form, the CDR3 reads TGTGCCTGGAGTTCAGGGGATAGCAATCAGCCCCAGCATTTT.

The genes are TRBV19 and TRBJ1-5; D perhaps matches TRBD1 (5 bases). This CDR3 contains 14 residues. Trimming removed 3 bases at V and 4 bases at J, with 10 bases between. Per the germline V gene, CDR1 is LNHDA and CDR2 is SQIVND (reference sequence). The CDR3 bases are TGTGCCAGTAGTATCCTCGGGGGTAATCAGCCCCAGCATTTT. Protein sequence: CASSILGGNQPQHF. Using reference TRBV19 and TRBJ1-5 for the parts outside the CDR3, the full variable domain is DGGITQSPKYLFRKEGQNVTLSCEQNLNHDAMYWYRQDPGQGLRLIYYSQIVNDFQKGDIAEGYSVSREKKESFPLTVTSAQKNPTAFYLCASSILGGNQPQHFGDGTRLSIL.

The chain carries TRBV11-3 and TRBJ1-1; the D is unclear. V lost 0 bases and J 2 bases, leaving 16 bases between the germline ends. The CDR3 is made up of 17 amino acids. CDR1 is SGHNT, CDR2 YENEEA, per germline. Here the CDR3 reads CASSLDPGRSPNTEAFF. The CDR3 bases are TGTGCCAGCAGCTTAGATCCCGGCCGGTCCCCTAACACTGAAGCTTTCTTT.

The chain uses TRBV7-9 and TRBJ2-3; D may be TRBD1 (5 bases). This CDR3 region has 16 residues. V lost 2 bases and J 1 base, leaving 13 bases between the germline ends. The germline V gene encodes CDR1 SEHNR and CDR2 FQNEAQ (reference sequence). The CDR3 reads CASSLRTSRGTDTQYF. The CDR3 nucleotides read TGTGCCAGCAGCTTAAGGACAAGTAGGGGCACAGATACGCAGTATTTT.

This chain joins TRBV9 and TRBJ1-1; TRBD1 agrees at 7 bases. V was clipped by 10 bases and J by 1 base; unmatched bases: 13. The CDR3 is 15 amino acids. The V gene's germline CDR1 is SGDLS and CDR2 YYNGEE. The CDR3 is CAPRGRAVSNTEAFF. The CDR3 nucleotides read TGTGCCCCCAGGGGGAGGGCCGTATCGAACACTGAAGCTTTCTTT.

CDR3 nucleotide sequence: TGTGCCAGCAGTTTACTCCCCACAACTAATGAAAAACTGTTTTTT. Its translation is CASSLLPTTNEKLFF. This chain connects TRBV27 to TRBJ1-4; unclear D gene. The CDR3 spans 15 residues. V was shortened by 2 bases and J by 0 bases, with 7 bases between the two germline ends. Germline values: CDR1 MNHEY, CDR2 SMNVEV (reference sequence).

This chain joins TRBV11-3 and TRBJ2-5, with D perhaps TRBD2 (6 bases). Per the germline V gene, CDR1 is SGHNT and CDR2 is YENEEA. The CDR3 is made up of 17 amino acids. V lost 2 bases and J 4 bases, leaving 20 bases between the germline ends. The CDR3 DNA reads TGTGCCAGCAGCTTATGGTGGAGGGGCGGGGAATCAGAGACCCAGTACTTC. Translating gives CASSLWWRGGESETQYF.

CDR3 sequence (DNA): TGTGCCAGCAGTTACTCAACAGGGGAGCCCCAGCATTTT. Encoded protein: CASSYSTGEPQHF. The rearrangement uses TRBV6-5 and TRBJ1-5; 7 positions agree with TRBD1. Trimming at V came to 0 bases and at J to 8 bases, leaving 1 base not matched to a gene. The CDR3 runs to 13 residues. The germline V gene encodes CDR1 MNHEY and CDR2 SVGAGI.